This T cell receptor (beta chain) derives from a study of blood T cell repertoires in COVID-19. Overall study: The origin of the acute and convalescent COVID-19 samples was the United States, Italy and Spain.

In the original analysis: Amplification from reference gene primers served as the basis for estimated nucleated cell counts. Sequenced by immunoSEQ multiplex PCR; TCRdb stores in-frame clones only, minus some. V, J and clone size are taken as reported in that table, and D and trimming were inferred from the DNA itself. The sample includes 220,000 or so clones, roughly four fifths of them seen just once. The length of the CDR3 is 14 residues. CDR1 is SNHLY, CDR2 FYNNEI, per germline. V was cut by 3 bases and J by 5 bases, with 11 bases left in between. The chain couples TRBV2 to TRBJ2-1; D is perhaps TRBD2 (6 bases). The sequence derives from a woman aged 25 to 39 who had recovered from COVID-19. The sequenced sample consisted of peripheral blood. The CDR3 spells CASSEGRDDNEQFF. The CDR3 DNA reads TGTGCCAGCAGTGAGGGGCGGGATGACAATGAGCAGTTCTTC.